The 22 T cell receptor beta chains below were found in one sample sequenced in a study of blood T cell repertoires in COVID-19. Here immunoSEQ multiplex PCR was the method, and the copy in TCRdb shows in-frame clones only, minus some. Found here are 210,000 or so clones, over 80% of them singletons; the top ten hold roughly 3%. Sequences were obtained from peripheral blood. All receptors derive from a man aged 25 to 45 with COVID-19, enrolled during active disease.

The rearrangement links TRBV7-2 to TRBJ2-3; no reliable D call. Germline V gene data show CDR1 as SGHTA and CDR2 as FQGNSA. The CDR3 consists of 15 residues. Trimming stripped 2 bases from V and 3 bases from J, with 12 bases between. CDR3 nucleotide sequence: TGTGCCAGCAGCTTAAGTCGGGTGTTTACAGATACGCAGTATTTT. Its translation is CASSLSRVFTDTQYF.

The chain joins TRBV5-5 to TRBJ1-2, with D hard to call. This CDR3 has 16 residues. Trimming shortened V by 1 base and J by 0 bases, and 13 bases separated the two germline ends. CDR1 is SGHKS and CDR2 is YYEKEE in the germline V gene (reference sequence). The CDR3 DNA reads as TGTGCCAGCAGCTTGCGTATGGGCCCGTCTAACTATGGCTACACCTTC. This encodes CASSLRMGPSNYGYTF.

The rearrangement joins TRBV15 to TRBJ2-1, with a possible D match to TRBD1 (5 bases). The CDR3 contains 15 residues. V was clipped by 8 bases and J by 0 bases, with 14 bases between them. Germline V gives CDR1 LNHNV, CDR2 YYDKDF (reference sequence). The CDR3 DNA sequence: TGTGCCACCTCCCAGGGCGTTAGCTCCTACAATGAGCAGTTCTTC. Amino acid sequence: CATSQGVSSYNEQFF.

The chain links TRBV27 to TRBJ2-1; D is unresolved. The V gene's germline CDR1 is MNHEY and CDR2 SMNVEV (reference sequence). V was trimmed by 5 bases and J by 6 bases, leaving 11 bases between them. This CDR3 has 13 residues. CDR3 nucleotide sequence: TGTGCCAGCAGTCAATCACTTCCCAATGAGCAGTTCTTC. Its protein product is CASSQSLPNEQFF.

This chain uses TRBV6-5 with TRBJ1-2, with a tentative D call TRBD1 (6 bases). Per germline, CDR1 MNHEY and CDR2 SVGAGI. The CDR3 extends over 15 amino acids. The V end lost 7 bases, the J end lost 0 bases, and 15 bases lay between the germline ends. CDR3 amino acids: CASTNMGHTNYGYTF. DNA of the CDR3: TGTGCCAGCACCAACATGGGACATACTAACTATGGCTACACCTTC.

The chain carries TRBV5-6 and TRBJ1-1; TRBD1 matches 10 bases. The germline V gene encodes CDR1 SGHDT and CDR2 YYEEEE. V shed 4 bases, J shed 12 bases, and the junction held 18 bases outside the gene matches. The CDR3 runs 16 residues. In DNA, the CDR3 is TGTGCCAGCAGCGCCGGGACAGGGGCAATGGGCCAAGAGACTTTCTTT. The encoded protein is CASSAGTGAMGQETFF.

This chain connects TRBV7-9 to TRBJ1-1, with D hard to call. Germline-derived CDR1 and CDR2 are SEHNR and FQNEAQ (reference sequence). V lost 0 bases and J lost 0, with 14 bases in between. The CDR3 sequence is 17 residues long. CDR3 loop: CASSLAITEAMNTEAFF. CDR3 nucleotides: TGTGCCAGCAGCTTAGCGATCACCGAAGCAATGAACACTGAAGCTTTCTTT.

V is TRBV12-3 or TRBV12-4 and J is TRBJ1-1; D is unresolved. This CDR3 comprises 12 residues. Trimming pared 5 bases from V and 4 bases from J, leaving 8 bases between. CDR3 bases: TGTGCCAGCAGTCCACGGGGCACTGAAGCTTTCTTT. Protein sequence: CASSPRGTEAFF.

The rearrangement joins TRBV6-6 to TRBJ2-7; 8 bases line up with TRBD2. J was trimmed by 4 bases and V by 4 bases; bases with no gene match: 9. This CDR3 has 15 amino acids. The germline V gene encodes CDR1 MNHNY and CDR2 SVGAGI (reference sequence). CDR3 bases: TGTGCCAGCAGTTCGGTCGGACTAGCTTCGTACGAGCAGTACTTC. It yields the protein CASSSVGLASYEQYF.

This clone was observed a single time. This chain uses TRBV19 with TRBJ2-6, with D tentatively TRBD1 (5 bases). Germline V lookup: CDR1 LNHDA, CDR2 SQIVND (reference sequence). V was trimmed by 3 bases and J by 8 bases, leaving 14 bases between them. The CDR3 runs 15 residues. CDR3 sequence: CASSITLQGSNVLTF. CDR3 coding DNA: TGTGCCAGTAGTATCACTCTCCAGGGATCCAACGTCCTGACTTTC.

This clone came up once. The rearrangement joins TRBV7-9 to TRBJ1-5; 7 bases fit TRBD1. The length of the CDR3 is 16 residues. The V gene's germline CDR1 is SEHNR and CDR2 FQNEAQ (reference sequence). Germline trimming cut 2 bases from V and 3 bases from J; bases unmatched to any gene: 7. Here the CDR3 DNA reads TGTGCCAGCAGCTTATCAGGGGGAGGATACAATCAGCCCCAGCATTTT. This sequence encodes CASSLSGGGYNQPQHF.

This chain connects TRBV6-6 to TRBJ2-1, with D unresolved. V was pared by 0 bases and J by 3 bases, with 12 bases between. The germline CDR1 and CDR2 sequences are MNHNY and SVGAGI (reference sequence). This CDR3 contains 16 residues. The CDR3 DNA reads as TGTGCCAGCAGTTACTCGAGAGTAGCAGTCTACAATGAGCAGTTCTTC. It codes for CASSYSRVAVYNEQFF.

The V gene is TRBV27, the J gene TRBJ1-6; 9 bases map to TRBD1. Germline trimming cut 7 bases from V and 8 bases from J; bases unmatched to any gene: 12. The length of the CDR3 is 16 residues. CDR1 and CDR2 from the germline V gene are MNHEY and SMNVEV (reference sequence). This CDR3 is CASTAPNRGRDSPLHF. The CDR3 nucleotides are TGTGCCAGCACCGCCCCTAACAGGGGGCGTGATTCACCCCTCCACTTT.

The CDR3 region has the DNA TGCGCCAGCAGCCAAGATTCGGAAGAGACCCAGTACTTC. Translated, it gives CASSQDSEETQYF. This chain joins TRBV4-1 and TRBJ2-5; the D is unclear. CDR3 length equals 13 residues. Deletions cut 0 bases from V and 3 bases from J, with 5 bases between. Germline values: CDR1 MGHRA, CDR2 YSYEKL.

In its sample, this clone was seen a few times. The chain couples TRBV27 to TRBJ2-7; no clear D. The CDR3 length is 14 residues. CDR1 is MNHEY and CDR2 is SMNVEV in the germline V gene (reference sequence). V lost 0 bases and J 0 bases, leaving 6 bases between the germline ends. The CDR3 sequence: CASSLSGFSYEQYF. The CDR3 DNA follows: TGTGCCAGCAGTTTATCCGGTTTCTCCTACGAGCAGTACTTC.

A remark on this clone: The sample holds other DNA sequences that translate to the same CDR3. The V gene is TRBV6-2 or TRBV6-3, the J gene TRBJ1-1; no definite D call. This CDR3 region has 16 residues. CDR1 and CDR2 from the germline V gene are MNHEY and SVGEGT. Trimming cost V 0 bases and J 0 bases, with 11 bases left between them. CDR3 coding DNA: TGTGCCAGCAGTTACTCATCCCCCAGAATGAACACTGAAGCTTTCTTT. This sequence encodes CASSYSSPRMNTEAFF.

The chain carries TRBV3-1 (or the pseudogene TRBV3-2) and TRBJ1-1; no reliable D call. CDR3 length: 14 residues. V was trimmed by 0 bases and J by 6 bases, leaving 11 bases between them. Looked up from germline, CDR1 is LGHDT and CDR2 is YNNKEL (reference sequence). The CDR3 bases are TGTGCCAGCAGCCAAGAGCAGTGGAGCGCTGAAGCTTTCTTT. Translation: CASSQEQWSAEAFF.

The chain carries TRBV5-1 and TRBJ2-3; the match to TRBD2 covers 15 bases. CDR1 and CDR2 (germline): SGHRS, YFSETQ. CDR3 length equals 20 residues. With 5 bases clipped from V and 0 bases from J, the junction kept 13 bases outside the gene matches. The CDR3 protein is CASRGGNSGLAGGSTDTQYF. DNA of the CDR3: TGCGCCAGCAGAGGAGGGAACAGTGGACTAGCGGGAGGGAGCACAGATACGCAGTATTTT.

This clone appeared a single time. This CDR3 is CASSRTGTGAYEQYF. The CDR3 region has the DNA TGTGCCAGCAGCAGAACCGGGACAGGGGCCTACGAGCAGTACTTC. The chain carries TRBV27 and TRBJ2-7; 10 bases fit TRBD1. The J segment lost 2 bases and the V segment lost 6 bases, leaving 7 bases of the junction unmatched. Germline-derived CDR1 and CDR2 are MNHEY and SMNVEV (reference sequence). The CDR3 has 15 amino acids.

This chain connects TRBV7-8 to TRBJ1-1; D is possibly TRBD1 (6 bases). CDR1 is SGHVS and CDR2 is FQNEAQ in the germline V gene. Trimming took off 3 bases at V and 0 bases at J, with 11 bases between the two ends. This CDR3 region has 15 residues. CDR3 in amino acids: CASSFSRDMNTEAFF. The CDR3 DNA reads TGTGCCAGCAGCTTCAGCCGGGACATGAACACTGAAGCTTTCTTT.

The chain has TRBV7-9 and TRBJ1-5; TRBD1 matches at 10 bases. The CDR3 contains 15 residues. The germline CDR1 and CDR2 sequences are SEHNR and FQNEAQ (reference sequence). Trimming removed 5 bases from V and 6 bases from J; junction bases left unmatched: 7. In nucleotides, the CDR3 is TGTGCCAGCAGCCAGGGACAGGGGATGGTTCAGCCCCAGCATTTT. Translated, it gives CASSQGQGMVQPQHF.

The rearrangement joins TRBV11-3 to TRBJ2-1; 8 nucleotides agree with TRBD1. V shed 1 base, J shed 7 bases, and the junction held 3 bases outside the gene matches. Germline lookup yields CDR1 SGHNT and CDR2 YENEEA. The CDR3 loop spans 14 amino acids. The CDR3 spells CASSLGTGLNEQFF. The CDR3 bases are TGTGCCAGCAGCTTAGGGACAGGGTTGAATGAGCAGTTCTTC.